This T cell receptor beta chain emerged from a study of radiotherapy plus CTLA-4 blockade in lung cancer. The repertoire was sequenced with immunoSEQ multiplex PCR; TCRdb's copy has only in-frame clones and lacks some. The profile shows nearly 95,000 clones, roughly 80% of them singletons. The length of the CDR3 is 17 residues. Trimming left V 5 bases short and J 2 bases short, with 21 bases between. Per germline, CDR1 SGHAT and CDR2 FQNNGV. This chain links TRBV11-2 with TRBJ1-1, with D possibly TRBD1 on 5 matching bases. The sequencing used peripheral blood, collected from a patient treated with radiotherapy plus ipilimumab. This sequence originates from a human donor with non-small cell lung cancer that progressed on radiotherapy plus ipilimumab. CDR3 DNA: TGTGCCAGCAGCCCGGGGCACAGTCCGTACCCCAACACTGAAGCTTTCTTT. Its protein product is CASSPGHSPYPNTEAFF.